This T cell receptor beta chain was captured by sequencing in a study of blood T cell repertoires in COVID-19 (dated by TCRdb to about 2020). Turning to the overall study: Samples from collaborators originated in the United States, Italy and Spain and spanned both the acute and convalescent phases of COVID-19. Sample metadata almost always included a de-identified subject ID, COVID-19 status, age in years and sex. The material from the prospective study consisted of cDNA or gDNA derived from T cells, B-cell-depleted T cells, or PBMCs. The repertoires were made available in a free public database intended to serve as a resource for research on the immune response to SARS-CoV-2. Samples came from the ongoing ImmuneRACE study (first 160 participants) plus 1,254 subjects from 6 global collaborators. Where HLA class I and class II types were available, the types were taken from metadata supplied by the sample provider, not from assay-based typing. The dataset comprised deeply sampled blood TCRbeta repertoires from subjects exposed to, actively infected with, or recovered from COVID-19. Overall results and qualifications from the work: The quantity of clinical and demographic metadata differed by source and by participant and was supplied without curation.

As concerns this clone: The target of this receptor is not known. No base quality values were provided; no much bigger clone lies one nucleotide off.

TCRbeta CDR3 regions were amplified from genomic DNA using the immunoSEQ Assay, a bias-controlled multiplex PCR. The paper's data handling went like this. The number of nucleated cells in each sample was estimated from the amplification of reference gene primers within the assay. Sequence reads were collapsed and filtered to measure the absolute abundance of every unique TCRbeta CDR3 rearrangement. For each sample, productive Simpson clonality was calculated as the square root of Simpson's diversity index over productive rearrangements. In its TCRdb copy, this immuneACCESS table keeps in-frame sequences only and misses some clones. Where compared with another copy, unresolved V genes explain less than half of these, and the others have no known cause. V, J and clone size reflect that table, while D and trimming were determined from the DNA. Recorded for this sample are tens of thousands of clones; 90% to 95% of them occurred a single time. The ten largest clones take up approximately 4.3% of the sample.

Each collaborating institution followed its own protocols to collect whole blood in K2EDTA tubes. Collaborator samples were shipped for TCRbeta analysis as frozen whole blood, isolated PBMCs, or DNA extracted from either sample type. Sequencing was carried out using peripheral blood. The receptor's source is a human donor with active COVID-19. The donor label of this sample is uncertain.

The CDR3 region: CASSFGNGEAFF. The bases are TGTGCCAGCAGCTTCGGTAATGGTGAAGCTTTCTTT. The rearrangement combines TRBV5-6 with TRBJ1-1; the D gene is not confidently resolved. CDR3 length: 12 amino acids, cysteine to phenylalanine. Only CDR3 DNA is held: 36 bases, read in frame from base 1. V is cut by 2 bases and J by 7 bases, and the space between the germline ends is 9 bases. From a lookup of the germline V gene, CDR1 and CDR2 are SGHDT and YYEEEE.